This T cell receptor beta chain was sequenced during a study of CD8 T cells in ankylosing spondylitis (dated by TCRdb to the late 2010s). For context, the study as a whole: The study set out to find disease-linked TCR variants by profiling T cell receptor beta repertoires in ankylosing spondylitis patients and healthy donors. The full study cohort was made up of about 25 ankylosing spondylitis patients and more than 90 healthy donors. Peripheral blood samples were taken, and synovial fluid was additionally collected from ankylosing spondylitis patients. General findings and caveats noted by the study authors: Some of the motif variants had been reported before in the synovial fluid and blood of reactive arthritis patients, a finding that suggests common disease-initiation mechanisms. A CD8+ phenotype was shown by the disease-linked clones, which were found at relatively low frequencies in peripheral blood. Blood from ankylosing spondylitis patients appeared to be characterized by a TCR beta motif composed of several highly homologous amino acid variants. Significant enrichment of the disease-linked clones was reported in matched synovial fluid samples from ankylosing spondylitis patients.

For sequencing, an Illumina HiSeq 2500 was employed. Quantitative 5'-RACE with molecular barcodes was the method used to prepare the TCR beta libraries. Concerning the study's data processing: To identify disease-linked TCR variants, a new computational method was used, one built on a probabilistic model of VDJ rearrangement. Through fastp at Q25 and MiXCR, TCRdb rebuilt clones from the public reads, retaining in-frame beta chains. Rows are combined by CDR3 protein, so each entry shows the most common genes and DNA. TCRdb, not the original authors, processed these V and J calls. The sample table records around 340,000 distinct CDR3 sequences; 20% of these occur just once. Jointly, the top ten make up roughly 14% of the sample. To note about this clonotype: Its antigen remains undetermined. Within one base of it there is no much larger clone, and no base qualities were kept.

The germline V gene supplies CDR1 SGHDT and CDR2 YYEEEE. From the cysteine up to the phenylalanine, the CDR3 has a length of 15 residues. CDR3 DNA only is kept here, 45 bases in frame from base 1. V and J lose 2 bases and 3 bases, and a span of 15 bases separates them. The sequence derives from a male donor with ankylosing spondylitis or in good health (not recorded which). The chain is made from TRBV5-6 and TRBJ2-7; TRBD1 is a possible D gene, resting on 5 matching bases. The sample taken for sequencing was blood, either unsorted or a sorted T cell fraction (not recorded which). The CDR3 here reads CASSFRQGQDYEQYF. The base sequence is TGTGCCAGCAGCTTTCGTCAGGGTCAAGACTACGAGCAGTACTTC.